The 12 T cell receptor beta chains in this list originate from one sample, sequenced in a study of STAT3 mutations in large granular lymphocyte leukemia. Study results and limitations: Every T-LGLL patient had at least one immunodominant TCRbeta clonotype.

Sequencing was performed with immunoSEQ multiplex PCR; in TCRdb, only in-frame clones are kept and a portion is missing. The table shows around 39,000 clones, with over 75% occurring only once. No antigen has been assigned to these receptors. The sample comprised PBMCs. Every receptor here comes from a human donor with T large granular lymphocyte leukemia. Some clones in this sample may be carry-over from other donors' samples.

V gene TRBV5-4 combines with J gene TRBJ2-3, with 7 bases aligning to TRBD1. V shed 0 bases, J shed 5 bases, and the junction held 6 bases outside the gene matches. The CDR3 totals 15 residues. Per germline, CDR1 SGHNT and CDR2 YYREEE (reference sequence). CDR3 loop: CASSLDNRGIDTQYF. CDR3 DNA: TGTGCCAGCAGCTTGGATAACAGGGGAATAGATACGCAGTATTTT.

The chain has TRBV5-4 and TRBJ1-1; perhaps TRBD1 as D (5 bases). Germline values: CDR1 SGHNT, CDR2 YYREEE (reference sequence). This CDR3 contains 16 residues. V lost 0 bases, J lost 0 bases, and 12 bases lay in between. The CDR3 loop is CASSLGGGGMNTEAFF. CDR3 nucleotides: TGTGCCAGCAGCTTGGGGGGGGGAGGGATGAACACTGAAGCTTTCTTT.

About this clone itself: The sample holds other DNA sequences that translate to the same CDR3. This chain uses TRBV6-1 with TRBJ1-5; D uncertain. This CDR3 has 14 amino acids. Per the germline V gene, CDR1 is MNHNS and CDR2 is SASEGT. V shed 2 bases and J shed 1 base, with 6 bases lying between them. The CDR3 loop is CASSESGSNQPQHF. CDR3 in DNA: TGTGCCAGCAGTGAATCCGGCAGCAATCAGCCCCAGCATTTT.

The chain links TRBV18 to TRBJ1-3; D gene ambiguous. This CDR3 region has 14 residues. The V and J ends lost 2 bases and 1 base respectively, with 6 bases between them. The germline V gene has CDR1 KGHSH and CDR2 LQKENI. The CDR3 sequence: CASSPGRSGNTIYF. CDR3 bases: TGTGCCAGCTCACCAGGACGTTCTGGAAACACCATATATTTT.

The V call is TRBV25-1, the J call TRBJ1-1; weak D call: TRBD1 (5 bases). The CDR3 consists of 13 residues. CDR1 and CDR2 from the germline V gene are MGHDK and SYGVNS. Trimming removed 2 bases at V and 6 bases at J, with 10 bases between. CDR3 coding DNA: TGTGCCAGCAGTGAAAGGGGTGGGGCTGAAGCTTTCTTT. Residues: CASSERGGAEAFF.

The rearrangement links TRBV5-1 to TRBJ2-1; 10 nucleotides agree with TRBD2. V dropped 4 bases and J dropped 3; count of bases not matched to a gene: 7. Germline lookup yields CDR1 SGHRS and CDR2 YFSETQ. The CDR3 spans 16 residues. CDR3 sequence reads: CASSPLAGVNYNEQFF. In DNA form, the CDR3 reads TGCGCCAGCAGCCCGCTAGCGGGGGTTAACTACAATGAGCAGTTCTTC.

This chain's CDR3 is CASSLKAGVGETQYF. CDR3 nucleotide sequence: TGTGCCAGCTCTCTAAAAGCGGGGGTCGGGGAGACCCAGTACTTC. The chain uses TRBV5-4 and TRBJ2-5; 8 bases are a match to TRBD2. Unmatched junction bases numbered 13, after V lost 7 bases and J lost 5 bases. CDR1 is SGHNT, CDR2 YYREEE, per germline (reference sequence). The CDR3 length is 15 residues.

This clone was seen once. The rearrangement links TRBV30 to TRBJ2-3; the match to TRBD1 covers 10 bases. With 4 bases clipped from V and 3 bases from J, the junction kept 7 bases outside the gene matches. The germline V gene encodes CDR1 GTSNPN and CDR2 SVGIG (reference sequence). The CDR3 covers 15 residues. The CDR3 DNA reads TGTGCCTGGACCCTAGGACAGGGGGAGACAGATACGCAGTATTTT. Residues: CAWTLGQGETDTQYF.

The chain couples TRBV7-2 to TRBJ1-4; no definite D call. The CDR3 has 15 residues. Germline CDR1 reads SGHTA; CDR2 reads FQGNSA. Trimming cost V 4 bases and J 3 bases, with 12 bases left between them. In DNA form, the CDR3 reads TGTGCCAGCAGCTGGACGCCCCTAGCTAATGAAAAACTGTTTTTT. As protein: CASSWTPLANEKLFF.

This clone turned up a few times. V usage is TRBV7-9 and J usage is TRBJ1-5; no firm D call. Germline-derived CDR1 and CDR2 are SEHNR and FQNEAQ (reference sequence). CDR3 length: 13 residues. Deletions cut 5 bases from V and 7 bases from J, with 12 bases between. CDR3 in amino acids: CASSLLGDQPQHF. Here the CDR3 DNA reads TGTGCCAGCAGCCTATTGGGAGACCAGCCCCAGCATTTT.

The chain joins TRBV29-1 to TRBJ2-7; D is possibly TRBD2 (6 bases). This CDR3 region has 15 residues. CDR1 and CDR2 from the germline V gene are SQVTM and ANQGSEA. The V and J ends lost 6 bases and 3 bases respectively, with 21 bases between them. The chain's CDR3 is CSVQGRGNRGYEQYF. The DNA for the CDR3 is TGCAGCGTCCAGGGACGGGGGAATAGGGGCTACGAGCAGTACTTC.

The V call is TRBV6-5, the J call TRBJ2-3, with D hard to call. The CDR3 is 12 amino acids. Germline CDR1 is MNHEY and CDR2 is SVGAGI. V gave up 4 bases and J gave up 6 bases, with 8 bases separating them. CDR3 loop: CASSSNADTQYF. The CDR3 bases are TGTGCCAGCAGTTCTAATGCGGATACGCAGTATTTT.